The rows below give T cell receptor beta chains drawn from one sample of a study of blood T cell repertoires in COVID-19. The data were produced by immunoSEQ multiplex PCR, yet TCRdb's version contains in-frame clones alone and is incomplete. The sample gives some 240,000 clones, about 80% of which show up once; around 3.7% is in the top ten. The sequencing sample was made of PBMCs or T cells enriched from blood (not recorded which). Receptors originate from a man between 50 and 59 years old who had recovered from COVID-19. Each CDR3 is given with its conserved first and last residue. The D gene is left open where the match is weak. Where a row states a size, it is once, few, many or the class of an expanded clone; other rows omit it.

J	V	size	D	DNA	CDR3
TRBJ2-7	TRBV3-1/TRBV3-2	.	.	TGTGCCAGCAGCCATTATGGACAGGCGGGGACCTACGAGCAGTACTTC	CASSHYGQAGTYEQYF
TRBJ1-5	TRBV28	.	.	TGTGCCAGCAGTTTAGCGGGCGCGGTTCAGCCCCAGCATTTT	CASSLAGAVQPQHF
TRBJ2-7	TRBV7-2	.	.	TGTGCCAGCAGCTTTGCATCCCGGCGGGACGAGCAGTACTTC	CASSFASRRDEQYF
TRBJ2-2	TRBV19	.	.	TGTGCCAGTAGTATAAGCGGGACCGGGGAGCTGTTTTTT	CASSISGTGELFF
TRBJ1-1	TRBV11-2	once	TRBD1	TGTGCCAGCAGGCCCGGGACAGGTATTTATGGTACTGAAGCTTTCTTT	CASRPGTGIYGTEAFF
TRBJ2-5	TRBV13	.	.	TGTGCCAGCAGCTTAGCGGGGACCCAGTACTTC	CASSLAGTQYF
TRBJ1-1	TRBV28	.	.	TGTGCCGCCTCGAGGAACACTGAAGCTTTCTTT	CAASRNTEAFF
TRBJ1-5	TRBV3-1/TRBV3-2	few	.	TGTGCCAGCAGCGGGGGGAGCAATCAGCCCCAGCATTTT	CASSGGSNQPQHF
TRBJ2-3	TRBV12-1	.	.	TGTGCCAGCTGGGGGCAACGTAGAAGTACAGATACGCAGTATTTT	CASWGQRRSTDTQYF
TRBJ1-2	TRBV5-8	.	TRBD1	TGTGCCAGCAGCTTGGCCTTGGGGGACAGGGGACGTCGGGGCTATGGCTACACCTTC	CASSLALGDRGRRGYGYTF
TRBJ2-7	TRBV5-1	.	TRBD1	TGCGCCAGCAGCCCCGCCGAAGGACAGGCCTTGTACGAGCAGTACTTC	CASSPAEGQALYEQYF
TRBJ2-1	TRBV29-1	.	TRBD2	TGCAGCGTTGGACTAGCGGGGGGGCAGGTTGAGCAGTTCTTC	CSVGLAGGQVEQFF
TRBJ2-3	TRBV9	.	.	TGTGCCAGCAGCGTAGGAAGCTGGTCAACGTCTGATACGCAGTATTTT	CASSVGSWSTSDTQYF
TRBJ1-1	TRBV28	.	TRBD1	TGTGCCAGCAGAGTATCAGGGGGCGCTTGGACTGAAGCTTTCTTT	CASRVSGGAWTEAFF
TRBJ1-1	TRBV4-1	few	TRBD1	TGCGCCAGCAGCCAAGCTGGGGCAGGGGGGAACACTGAAGCTTTCTTT	CASSQAGAGGNTEAFF
TRBJ2-7	TRBV6-5	.	.	TGTGCCAGCAGCAGTACGTCTCACGAGCAGTACTTC	CASSSTSHEQYF
TRBJ2-5	TRBV11-1	.	TRBD1	TGTGCCAGCAGCAGGCGGGCAGGGGGCTCGGAGGAGACCCAGTACTTC	CASSRRAGGSEETQYF
TRBJ2-5	TRBV19	.	.	TGTGCCAGTAGCCCACGGGAGCGCCTCCAAGAGACCCAGTACTTC	CASSPRERLQETQYF
TRBJ2-5	TRBV9	.	TRBD1	TGTGCCAGCAGCTGGACAGGGGCAGGGCAAGAGACCCAGTACTTC	CASSWTGAGQETQYF
TRBJ2-7	TRBV7-2	once	TRBD2	TGTGCCAGCAAGCGGGGGATAGGGTACGAGCAGTACTTC	CASKRGIGYEQYF
TRBJ1-1	TRBV5-1	.	TRBD1	TGCGCCAGCAGCTTGGGGGACAGAACCGATCTGACTGCTTTCTTT	CASSLGDRTDLTAFF
TRBJ1-2	TRBV14	.	.	TGTGCCAGCAGCCAAGACAGGGACTATGGCTACACCTTC	CASSQDRDYGYTF
TRBJ2-2	TRBV24-1	.	.	TGTGCCACCAGTGATTTGCTGCCAGGTCATGGCGGGGAGCTGTTTTTT	CATSDLLPGHGGELFF
TRBJ1-4	TRBV19	.	TRBD1	TGTGCCAGTAGTTTCCCCAGGGGGGCAGGGGACAATGAAAAACTGTTTTTT	CASSFPRGAGDNEKLFF
TRBJ1-2	TRBV4-3	.	.	TGCGCCAGCAGCCAAGTTGTCGGGAGTAGGTATGGCTACACCTTC	CASSQVVGSRYGYTF